These 10 T cell receptor beta chains came from one sample sequenced in a study of T cells in Graves' hyperthyroidism and ophthalmopathy. RNA transcripts were the template for amplifying TCR beta CDR3 regions. HTBI primers were employed in a first-round RT-PCR of the TCR CDR3. TCRdb re-derived calls from the multiplex PCR reads in MiXCR, one entry per CDR3 protein. The table has fewer than 450,000 distinct CDR3 sequences, about 18% seen once; the top ten hold about a third. What was sequenced was blood. All receptors come from a woman between 25 and 40 years old with Graves' hyperthyroidism that later progressed to Graves' ophthalmopathy.

The chain links TRBV12-3 or TRBV12-4 to TRBJ1-1; weak D call: TRBD1 (6 bases). CDR3 length: 15 amino acids. V gave up 6 bases and J gave up 4 bases, with 18 bases separating them. The CDR3 DNA reads as TGTGCCAGCAGATGGGGGGGGGCGCGTGGCACTGAAGCTTTCTTT. Protein: CASRWGGARGTEAFF.

This clonotype was seen ten or more times. V and J are TRBV7-2 and TRBJ1-5; D is uncertain. Per the germline V gene, CDR1 is SGHTA and CDR2 is FQGNSA. The CDR3 contains 15 residues. Trimming left V 2 bases short and J 3 bases short, with 11 bases between. This CDR3 is CASSLQVGNNQPQHF. CDR3 coding DNA: TGTGCCAGCAGCTTACAGGTTGGGAACAATCAGCCCCAGCATTTT.

As DNA, the CDR3 is TGTGCCTGGAGTCCAGATAGCAATCAGCCCCAGCATTTT. Translated: CAWSPDSNQPQHF. The chain carries TRBV30 and TRBJ1-5, with D unresolved. The CDR3 runs 13 residues. Germline CDR1 reads GTSNPN; CDR2 reads SVGIG (reference sequence). Trimming removed 2 bases from V and 0 bases from J, with 5 bases in between.

This chain connects TRBV12-3 or TRBV12-4 to TRBJ2-1, with TRBD1 identical over 9 bases. The length of the CDR3 is 16 residues. With V trimmed by 5 bases and J by 9 bases, 14 bases remained unmatched. The chain's CDR3 is CASSPPPGQGIGEQFF. CDR3 coding DNA: TGTGCCAGCAGTCCCCCGCCGGGACAGGGTATCGGTGAGCAGTTCTTC.

This clonotype turned up a few times. The J gene is TRBJ2-1, the V gene TRBV7-9, with TRBD2 identical over 10 bases. The ends lost 6 bases at V and 0 bases at J; junction bases unmatched: 5. Germline CDR1 and CDR2: SEHNR and FQNEAQ (reference sequence). The CDR3 is 16 amino acids. The CDR3 region is CASSIAGGASYNEQFF. The CDR3 nucleotides read TGTGCCAGCAGTATAGCGGGAGGCGCCTCCTACAATGAGCAGTTCTTC.

This clonotype appeared many times. The CDR3 DNA reads as TGTGCCGCGGACAGCTCCTACGAGCAGTACTTC. Translated: CAADSSYEQYF. The chain uses TRBV30 and TRBJ2-7, with TRBD1 as a possible D gene (6 bases). Per germline, CDR1 GTSNPN and CDR2 SVGIG (reference sequence). The CDR3 covers 11 residues. The V end lost 8 bases, the J end lost 0 bases, and 8 bases lay between the germline ends.

This clonotype was recorded many times. The chain employs TRBV2 and TRBJ2-5; 7 bases match TRBD2. The J segment lost 2 bases and the V segment lost 1 base, leaving 4 bases of the junction unmatched. Looked up from germline, CDR1 is SNHLY and CDR2 is FYNNEI. The CDR3 sequence is 15 residues long. The CDR3 spells CASSEVGGRQETQYF. The CDR3 DNA reads TGTGCCAGCAGTGAAGTAGGCGGGAGACAAGAGACCCAGTACTTC.

This clonotype has a handful of counts. The CDR3 loop is CASSRPGGGRTDTQYF. Written as DNA, the CDR3 is TGTGCCAGCAGTCGACCTGGCGGGGGACGCACAGATACGCAGTATTTT. The chain is built from TRBV9 and TRBJ2-3; 7 positions agree with TRBD2. CDR3 length equals 16 residues. With 5 bases clipped from V and 1 base from J, the junction kept 10 bases outside the gene matches. CDR1 and CDR2 from the germline V gene are SGDLS and YYNGEE.

There are a few counts of this clonotype. This chain uses TRBV25-1 with TRBJ1-2; 7 bases align to TRBD1. Germline trimming cut 3 bases from V and 10 bases from J; bases unmatched to any gene: 8. From germline, CDR1 is MGHDK and CDR2 SYGVNS. The CDR3 extends over 13 amino acids. The CDR3 loop reads CASSDRKGQPYTF. CDR3 in DNA: TGTGCCAGCAGTGATAGAAAGGGACAGCCCTACACCTTC.

This clonotype showed up many times. This rearrangement joins TRBV11-2 to TRBJ1-6; 9 bases line up with TRBD1. Germline CDR1 SGHAT, CDR2 FQNNGV. J lost 10 bases, V lost 6 bases, and 13 bases had no gene match. The CDR3 is made up of 16 amino acids. This chain's CDR3 is CASRQPGTGLGSPLHF. The CDR3 DNA is TGTGCCAGCAGACAACCCGGGACAGGGCTGGGGTCACCCCTCCACTTT.